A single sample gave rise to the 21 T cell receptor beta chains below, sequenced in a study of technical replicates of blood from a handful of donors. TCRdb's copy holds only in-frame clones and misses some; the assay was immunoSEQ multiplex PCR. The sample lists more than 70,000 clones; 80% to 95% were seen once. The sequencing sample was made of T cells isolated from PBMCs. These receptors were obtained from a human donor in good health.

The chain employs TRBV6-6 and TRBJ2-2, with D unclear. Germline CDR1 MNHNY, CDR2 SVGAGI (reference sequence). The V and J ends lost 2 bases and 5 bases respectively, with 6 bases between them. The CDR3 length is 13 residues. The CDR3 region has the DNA TGTGCCAGCAGTTACGCACAAACCGGGGAGCTGTTTTTT. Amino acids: CASSYAQTGELFF.

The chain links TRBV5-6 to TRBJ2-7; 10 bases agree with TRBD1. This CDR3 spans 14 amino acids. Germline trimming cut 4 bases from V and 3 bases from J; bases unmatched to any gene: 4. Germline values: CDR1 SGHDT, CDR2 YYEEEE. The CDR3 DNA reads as TGTGCCAGCAGCCCCGGGACAGGGGACTACGAGCAGTACTTC. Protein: CASSPGTGDYEQYF.

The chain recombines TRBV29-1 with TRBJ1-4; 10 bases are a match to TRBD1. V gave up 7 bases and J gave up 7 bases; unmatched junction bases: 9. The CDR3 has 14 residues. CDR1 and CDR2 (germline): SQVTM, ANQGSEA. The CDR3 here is CSAQTGGRGEKLFF. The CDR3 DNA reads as TGCAGCGCCCAGACAGGGGGCAGAGGTGAAAAACTGTTTTTT.

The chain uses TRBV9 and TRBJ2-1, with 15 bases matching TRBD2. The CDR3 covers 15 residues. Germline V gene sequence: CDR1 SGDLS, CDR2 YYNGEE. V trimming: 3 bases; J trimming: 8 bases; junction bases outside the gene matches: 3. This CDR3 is CASSGTSGRGHEQFF. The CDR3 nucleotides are TGTGCCAGCAGCGGGACTAGCGGGAGGGGGCATGAGCAGTTCTTC.

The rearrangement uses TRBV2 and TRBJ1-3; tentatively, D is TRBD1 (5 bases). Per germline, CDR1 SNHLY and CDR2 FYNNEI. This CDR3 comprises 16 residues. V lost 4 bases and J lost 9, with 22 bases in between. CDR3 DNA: TGTGCCAGCAGTGGTGGCAGAGCTATCGGGGGTAGCACCATATATTTT. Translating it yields CASSGGRAIGGSTIYF.

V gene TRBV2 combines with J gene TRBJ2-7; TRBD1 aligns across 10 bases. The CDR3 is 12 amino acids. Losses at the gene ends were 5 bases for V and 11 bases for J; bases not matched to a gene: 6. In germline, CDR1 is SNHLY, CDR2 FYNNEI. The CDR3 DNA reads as TGTGCCAGCAGTCCTACGGACAGGGGGAAGTACTTC. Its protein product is CASSPTDRGKYF. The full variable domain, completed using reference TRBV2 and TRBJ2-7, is EPEVTQTPSHQVTQMGQEVILRCVPISNHLYFYWYRQILGQKVEFLVSFYNNEISEKSEIFDDQFSVERPDGSNFTLKIRSTKLEDSAMYFCASSPTDRGKYFGPGTRLTVT.

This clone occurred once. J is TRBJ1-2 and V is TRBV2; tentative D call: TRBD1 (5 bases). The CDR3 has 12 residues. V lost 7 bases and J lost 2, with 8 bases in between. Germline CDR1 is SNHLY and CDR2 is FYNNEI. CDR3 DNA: TGTGCCAGCATAGACAGAAACTATGGCTACACCTTC. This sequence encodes CASIDRNYGYTF.

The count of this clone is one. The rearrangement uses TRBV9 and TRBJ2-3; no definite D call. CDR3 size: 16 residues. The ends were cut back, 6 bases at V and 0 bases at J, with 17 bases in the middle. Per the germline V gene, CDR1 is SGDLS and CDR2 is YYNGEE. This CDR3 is CASTSGSGYSTDTQYF. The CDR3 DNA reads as TGTGCCAGCACGTCGGGTAGTGGGTATAGCACAGATACGCAGTATTTT. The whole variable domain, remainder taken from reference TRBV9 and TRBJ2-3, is DSGVTQTPKHLITATGQRVTLRCSPRSGDLSVYWYQQSLDQGLQFLIQYYNGEERAKGNILERFSAQQFPDLHSELNLSSLELGDSALYFCASTSGSGYSTDTQYFGPGTRLTVL.

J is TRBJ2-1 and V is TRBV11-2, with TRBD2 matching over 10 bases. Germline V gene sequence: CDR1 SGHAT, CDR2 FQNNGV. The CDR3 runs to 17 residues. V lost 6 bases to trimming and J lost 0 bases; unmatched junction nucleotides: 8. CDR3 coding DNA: TGTGCCAGCAGAATAGCGGGGGGCGGAAGCTCCTACAATGAGCAGTTCTTC. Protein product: CASRIAGGGSSYNEQFF.

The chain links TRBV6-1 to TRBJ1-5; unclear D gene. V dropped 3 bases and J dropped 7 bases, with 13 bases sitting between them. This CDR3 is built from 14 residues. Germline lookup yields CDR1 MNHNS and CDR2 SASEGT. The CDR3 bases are TGTGCCAGCAGTGATGAATGGAGGTACCAGCCCCAGCATTTT. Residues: CASSDEWRYQPQHF.

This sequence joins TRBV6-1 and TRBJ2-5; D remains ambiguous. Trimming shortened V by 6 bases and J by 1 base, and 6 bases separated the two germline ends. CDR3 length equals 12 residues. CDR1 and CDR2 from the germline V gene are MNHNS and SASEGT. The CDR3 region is CASRQTQETQYF. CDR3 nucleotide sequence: TGTGCCAGCAGACAGACCCAAGAGACCCAGTACTTC.

CDR3: CASMPSGGVEFF. CDR3 sequence (DNA): TGTGCCAGCATGCCCTCGGGGGGGGTCGAGTTCTTC. The gene calls are TRBV2 and TRBJ2-1; 8 nucleotides agree with TRBD2. Trimming at V came to 7 bases and at J to 14 bases, leaving 10 bases not matched to a gene. The CDR3 totals 12 residues. In germline, CDR1 is SNHLY, CDR2 FYNNEI.

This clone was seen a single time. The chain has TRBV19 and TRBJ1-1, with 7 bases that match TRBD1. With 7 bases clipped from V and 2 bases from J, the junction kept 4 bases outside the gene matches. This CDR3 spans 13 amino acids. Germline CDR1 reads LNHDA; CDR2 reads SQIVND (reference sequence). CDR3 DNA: TGTGCCAGTACTGCAGGGGGTAACACTGAAGCTTTCTTT. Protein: CASTAGGNTEAFF.

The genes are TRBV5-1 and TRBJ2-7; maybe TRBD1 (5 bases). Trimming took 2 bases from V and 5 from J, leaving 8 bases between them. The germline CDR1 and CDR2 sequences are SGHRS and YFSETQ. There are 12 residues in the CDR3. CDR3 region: CASSFQGHEQYF. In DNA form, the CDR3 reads TGCGCCAGCAGCTTTCAGGGCCACGAGCAGTACTTC.

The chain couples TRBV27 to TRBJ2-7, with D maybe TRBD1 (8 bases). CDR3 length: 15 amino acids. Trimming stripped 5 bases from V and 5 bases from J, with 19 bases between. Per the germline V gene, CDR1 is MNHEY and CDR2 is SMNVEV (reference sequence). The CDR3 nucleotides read TGTGCCAGCAGTCACCGGGAGGCAGGGGGCAACGAGCAGTACTTC. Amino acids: CASSHREAGGNEQYF.

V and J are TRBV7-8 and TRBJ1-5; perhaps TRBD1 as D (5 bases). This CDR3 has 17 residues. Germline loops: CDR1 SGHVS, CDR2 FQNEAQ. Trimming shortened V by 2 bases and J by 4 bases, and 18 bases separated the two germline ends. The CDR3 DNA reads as TGTGCCAGCAGCTTAATTCGGCGGCAGGGAAAAAATCAGCCCCAGCATTTT. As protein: CASSLIRRQGKNQPQHF.

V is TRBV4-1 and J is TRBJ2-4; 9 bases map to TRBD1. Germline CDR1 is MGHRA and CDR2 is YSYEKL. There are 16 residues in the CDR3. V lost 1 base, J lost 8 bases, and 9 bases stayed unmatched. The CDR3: CASSQGSGTGRDIQYF. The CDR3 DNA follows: TGCGCCAGCAGCCAAGGGTCGGGGACAGGGAGAGACATTCAGTACTTC.

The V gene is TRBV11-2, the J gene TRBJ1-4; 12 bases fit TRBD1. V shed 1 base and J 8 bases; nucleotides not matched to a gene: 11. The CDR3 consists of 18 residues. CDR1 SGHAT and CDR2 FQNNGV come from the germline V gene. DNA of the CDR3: TGTGCCAGCAGCTTAGCCTGGGGGGACAGGGGGCTAGGGGAAAAACTGTTTTTT. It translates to CASSLAWGDRGLGEKLFF.

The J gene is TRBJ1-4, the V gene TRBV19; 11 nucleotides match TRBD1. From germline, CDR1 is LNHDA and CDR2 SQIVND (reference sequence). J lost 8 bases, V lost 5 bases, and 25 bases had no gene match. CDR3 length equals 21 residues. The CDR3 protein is CASSPRPGTGGGGDWDEKLFF. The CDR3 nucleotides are TGTGCCAGTAGTCCCCGTCCCGGGACAGGGGGAGGTGGTGATTGGGACGAAAAACTGTTTTTT.

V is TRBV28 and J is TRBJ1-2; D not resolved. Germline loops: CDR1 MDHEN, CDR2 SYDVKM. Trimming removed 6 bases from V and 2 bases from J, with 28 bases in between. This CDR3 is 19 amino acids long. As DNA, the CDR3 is TGTGCCAGCAGCCAACTACTAGGGTTAAAAGGTCGATACAACTATGGCTACACCTTC. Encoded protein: CASSQLLGLKGRYNYGYTF.

The CDR3 DNA reads TGTGCCAGTAGTATAACGGGGGTCGAGTTCTTC. Its translation: CASSITGVEFF. This chain joins TRBV19 and TRBJ2-1; TRBD2 is a possible D gene (6 bases). Germline V gene sequence: CDR1 LNHDA, CDR2 SQIVND (reference sequence). Trimming removed 2 bases from V and 14 bases from J, with 10 bases in between. The CDR3 has 11 residues.